This TCR beta chain was obtained from a study of cytomegalovirus exposure and HLA in healthy donors. Each donor's status was that of a healthy bone marrow donor. Study-level findings and limits: Clonal expansion was found to be greater in HLA-associated TCR beta chains than in equally common others in a later analysis.

PCR primers comprised 60 Vbeta and 13 Jbeta primers. Some clones are missing from TCRdb's copy, which holds only in-frame ones; the method was immunoSEQ multiplex PCR. The table shows 200,000 or so clones, with roughly 80% occurring only once. There are a few counts of this clone. Its matching antigen is unknown. This CDR3 contains 14 residues. Per the germline V gene, CDR1 is SGHDT and CDR2 is YYEEEE. With 2 bases removed from V and 2 bases from J, the gap between germline ends came to 9 bases. This receptor was identified in a man in his forties in good health and CMV-seronegative. The genes are TRBV5-6 and TRBJ2-3, with D uncertain. Source material: PBMCs. The chain's CDR3 is CASSFGGNTDTQYF. CDR3 DNA: TGTGCCAGCAGCTTCGGCGGTAACACAGATACGCAGTATTTT. Filled out from reference TRBV5-6 and TRBJ2-3, the complete variable domain reads DAGVTQSPTHLIKTRGQQVTLRCSPKSGHDTVSWYQQALGQGPQFIFQYYEEEERQRGNFPDRFSGHQFPNYSSELNVNALLLGDSALYLCASSFGGNTDTQYFGPGTRLTVL.